Below, one TCR beta chain is given with its context. It lacks a known antigen. No base qualities exist here, and no much larger clone lies one base off it. The immunoSEQ Assay, a bias-controlled multiplex PCR, was used to amplify TCRbeta CDR3 regions from genomic DNA. On the authors' methods: The number of nucleated cells in each sample was estimated by amplification of reference gene primers within the assay. Sequence reads were collapsed and filtered to measure the absolute abundance of every unique TCRbeta CDR3 rearrangement. For each sample, productive Simpson clonality was calculated as the square root of Simpson's diversity index across productive rearrangements. Entries here come from immuneACCESS through TCRdb and include only in-frame sequences with V and J called. Some clones fail to appear in such tables; in the studies checked, an unresolved V gene covers under half of the shortfall, and the cause of the remainder is unknown. The V and J calls and clone size were taken over from that table, and D and trimming were inferred from the DNA. In all, the sample holds about 320,000 clones, and over 90% of those were seen once. The ten largest clones add up to 3.5% to 5% of the sample.

Participants in the prospective study were aged roughly 18 to 95 years, lived in 20 to 30 United States geographic areas, and enrolled through a virtual design. In the prospective study, participants were assigned to cohorts based on the clinical history participants reported in a screening survey and a study questionnaire. Exposed participants were defined as having been in contact with someone with a PCR-confirmed or clinician-diagnosed COVID-19 case within 2 weeks of study entry. In the prospective study, whole blood, serum and a nasopharyngeal or oropharyngeal swab were collected from each participant by mobile phlebotomists. Additional blood draws and questionnaires over an approximately 2-month period could optionally be provided by prospective study participants. Before DNA extraction, prospective study blood samples were shipped either frozen or at room temperature. The sample is drawn from a study of blood T cell repertoires in COVID-19 (dated by TCRdb to the early 2020s). About the investigation overall: Samples covering the acute and convalescent phases of COVID-19 were provided by collaborators in the United States, Italy and Spain. The repertoires were released in a freely available public database meant as a resource for research on the immune response to SARS-CoV-2. The dataset comprised deeply sampled blood TCRbeta repertoires from subjects exposed to, actively infected with, or recovered from COVID-19. The material from the prospective study consisted of cDNA or gDNA derived from T cells, B-cell-depleted T cells, or PBMCs. The sample metadata nearly always contained a de-identified subject ID, COVID-19 status, age in years and sex. The samples were drawn from the first 160 participants of the ongoing ImmuneRACE study and from 950 to 1,500 subjects provided by 6 global collaborators. Where HLA class I and class II types were available, the types were taken from metadata supplied by the sample provider, not from assay-based typing. What the research found in general, with its limitations: Clinical and demographic metadata were provided uncurated, with the amount varying by source and participant.

The TCR sequence derives from a young woman who had been exposed to COVID-19. Specimen: PBMCs or T cells enriched from blood (not recorded which).

The sequenced DNA: TGTGCCAGTTCCCTAACAGGGGGAGGGTATGGCTACACCTTC. This sequence encodes CASSLTGGGYGYTF. The chain joins TRBV19 to TRBJ1-2, and 8 bases in between align with TRBD1. The germline V end is reduced by 8 bases and the J end by 5 bases; junction bases left unmatched: 10. Measured from the cysteine to the phenylalanine, the CDR3 is 14 residues long. CDR3 DNA is the only sequence kept; it has 42 bases, read in frame from the first base. From a lookup of the germline V gene (reference sequence), CDR1 and CDR2 are LNHDA and SQIVND.